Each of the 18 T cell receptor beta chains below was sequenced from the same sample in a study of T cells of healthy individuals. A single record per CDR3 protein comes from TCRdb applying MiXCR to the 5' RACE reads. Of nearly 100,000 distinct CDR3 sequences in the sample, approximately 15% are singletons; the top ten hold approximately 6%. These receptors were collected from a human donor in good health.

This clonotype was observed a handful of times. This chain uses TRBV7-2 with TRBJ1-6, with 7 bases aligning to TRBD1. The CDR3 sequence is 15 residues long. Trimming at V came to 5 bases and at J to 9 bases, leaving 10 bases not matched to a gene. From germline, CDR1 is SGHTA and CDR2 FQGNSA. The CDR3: CASSQKTGTSSPLHF. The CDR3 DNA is TGTGCCAGCAGCCAAAAGACAGGGACCAGTTCACCCCTCCACTTT. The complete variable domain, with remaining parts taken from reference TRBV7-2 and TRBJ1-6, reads GAGVSQSPSNKVTEKGKDVELRCDPISGHTALYWYRQSLGQGLEFLIYFQGNSAPDKSGLPSDRFSAERTGGSVSTLTIQRTQQEDSAVYLCASSQKTGTSSPLHFGNGTRLTVT.

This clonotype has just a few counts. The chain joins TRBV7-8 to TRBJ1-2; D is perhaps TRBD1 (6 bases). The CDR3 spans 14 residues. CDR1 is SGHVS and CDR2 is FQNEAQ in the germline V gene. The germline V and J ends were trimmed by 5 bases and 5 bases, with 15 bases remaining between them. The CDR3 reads CASSQGWSSYGYTF. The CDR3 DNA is TGTGCCAGCAGCCAGGGGTGGAGTTCATATGGCTACACCTTC. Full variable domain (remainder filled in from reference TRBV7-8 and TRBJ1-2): GAGVSQSPRYKVAKRGQDVALRCDPISGHVSLFWYQQALGQGPEFLTYFQNEAQLDKSGLPSDRFFAERPEGSVSTLKIQRTQQEDSAVYLCASSQGWSSYGYTFGSGTRLTVV.

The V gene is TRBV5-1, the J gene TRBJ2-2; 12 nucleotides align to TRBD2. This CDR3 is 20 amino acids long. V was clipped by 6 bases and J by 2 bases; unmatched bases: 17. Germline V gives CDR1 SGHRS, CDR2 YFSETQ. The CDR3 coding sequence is TGCGCCAGCACAACTCCCGGGACTAGCGGGCTACCTTATAACACCGGGGAGCTGTTTTTT. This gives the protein CASTTPGTSGLPYNTGELFF.

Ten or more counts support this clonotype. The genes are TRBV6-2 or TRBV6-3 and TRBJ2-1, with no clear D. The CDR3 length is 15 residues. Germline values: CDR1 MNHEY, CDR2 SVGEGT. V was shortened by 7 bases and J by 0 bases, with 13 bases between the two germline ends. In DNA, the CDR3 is TGTGCCAGCACCTTAGACCCCAGCTCCTACAATGAGCAGTTCTTC. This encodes CASTLDPSSYNEQFF.

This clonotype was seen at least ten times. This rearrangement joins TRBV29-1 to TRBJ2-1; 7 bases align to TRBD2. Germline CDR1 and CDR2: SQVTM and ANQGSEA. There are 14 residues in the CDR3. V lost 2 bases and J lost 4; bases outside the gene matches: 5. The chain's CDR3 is CSVEMASGYNEQFF. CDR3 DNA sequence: TGCAGCGTTGAAATGGCTAGCGGATACAATGAGCAGTTCTTC.

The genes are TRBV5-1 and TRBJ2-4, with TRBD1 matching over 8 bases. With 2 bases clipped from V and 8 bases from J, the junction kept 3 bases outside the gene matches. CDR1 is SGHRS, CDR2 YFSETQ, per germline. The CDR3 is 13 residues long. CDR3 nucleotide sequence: TGCGCCAGCAGCTTACAGGGGGAAGACATTCAGTACTTC. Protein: CASSLQGEDIQYF.

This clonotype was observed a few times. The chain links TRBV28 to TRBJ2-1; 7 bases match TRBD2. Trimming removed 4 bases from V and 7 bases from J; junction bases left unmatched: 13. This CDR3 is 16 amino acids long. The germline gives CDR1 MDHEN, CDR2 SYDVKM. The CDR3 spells CASSSQAGNEPNEQFF. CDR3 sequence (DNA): TGTGCCAGCAGTTCCCAAGCGGGAAATGAGCCGAATGAGCAGTTCTTC.

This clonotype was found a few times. The CDR3 protein is CASSLGYHSNQPQHF. In DNA, the CDR3 is TGTGCCAGCAGCTTAGGTTATCATAGCAATCAGCCCCAGCATTTT. This rearrangement joins TRBV7-2 to TRBJ1-5; D not resolved. There are 15 residues in the CDR3. The germline V gene has CDR1 SGHTA and CDR2 FQGNSA. V was clipped by 1 base and J by 0 bases, with 7 bases between them.

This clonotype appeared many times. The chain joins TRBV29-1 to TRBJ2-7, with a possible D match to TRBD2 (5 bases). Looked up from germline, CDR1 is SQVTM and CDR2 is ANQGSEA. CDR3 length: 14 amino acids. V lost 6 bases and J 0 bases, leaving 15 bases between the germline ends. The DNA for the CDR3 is TGCAGCGTGGGCGGGCAGGACGTCTCCTACGAGCAGTACTTC. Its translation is CSVGGQDVSYEQYF.

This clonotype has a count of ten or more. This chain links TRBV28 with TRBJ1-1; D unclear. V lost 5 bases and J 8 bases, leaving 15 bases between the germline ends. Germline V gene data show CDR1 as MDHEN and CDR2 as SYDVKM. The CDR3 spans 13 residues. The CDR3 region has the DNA TGTGCCAGCAGTGCCCACGGGAAGAAAGAAGCTTTCTTT. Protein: CASSAHGKKEAFF.

For the CDR3, the DNA is TGTGCCAGCAGCAGAAGAGGGGGCGGGGAGACCCAGTACTTC. This sequence encodes CASSRRGGGETQYF. This chain uses TRBV28 with TRBJ2-5; 7 bases agree with TRBD1. The CDR3 consists of 14 residues. CDR1 MDHEN and CDR2 SYDVKM come from the germline V gene. J was trimmed by 5 bases and V by 6 bases; bases with no gene match: 9.

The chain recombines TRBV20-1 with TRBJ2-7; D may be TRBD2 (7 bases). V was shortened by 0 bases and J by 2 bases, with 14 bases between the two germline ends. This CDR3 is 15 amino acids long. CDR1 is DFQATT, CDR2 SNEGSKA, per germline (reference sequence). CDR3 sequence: CSAREGGAGPYEQYF. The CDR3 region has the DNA TGCAGTGCTAGAGAGGGGGGGGCAGGACCCTACGAGCAGTACTTC.

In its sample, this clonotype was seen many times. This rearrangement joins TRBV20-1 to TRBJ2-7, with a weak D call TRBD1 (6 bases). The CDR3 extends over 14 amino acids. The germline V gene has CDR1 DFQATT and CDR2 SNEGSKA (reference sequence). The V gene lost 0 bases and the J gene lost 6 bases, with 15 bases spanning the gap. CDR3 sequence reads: CSARDPGVGLEQYF. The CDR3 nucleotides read TGCAGTGCTAGAGATCCAGGGGTAGGTCTCGAGCAGTACTTC.

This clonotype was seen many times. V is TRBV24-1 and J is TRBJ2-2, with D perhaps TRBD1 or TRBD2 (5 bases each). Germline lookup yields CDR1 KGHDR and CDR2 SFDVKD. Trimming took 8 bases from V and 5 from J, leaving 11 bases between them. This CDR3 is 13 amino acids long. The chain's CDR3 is CATTRGETGELFF. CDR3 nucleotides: TGTGCCACCACACGGGGCGAAACCGGGGAGCTGTTTTTT.

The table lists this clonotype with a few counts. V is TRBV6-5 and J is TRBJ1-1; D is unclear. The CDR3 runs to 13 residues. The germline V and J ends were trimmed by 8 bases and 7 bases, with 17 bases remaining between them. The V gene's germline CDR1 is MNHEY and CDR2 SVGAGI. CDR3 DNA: TGTGCCAGCTCGACGGTAGGGCACATTGAAGCTTTCTTT. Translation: CASSTVGHIEAFF.

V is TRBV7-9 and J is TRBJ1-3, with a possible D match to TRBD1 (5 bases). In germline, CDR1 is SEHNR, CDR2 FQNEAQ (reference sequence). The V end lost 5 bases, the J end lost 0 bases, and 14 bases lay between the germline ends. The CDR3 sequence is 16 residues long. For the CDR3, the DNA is TGTGCCAGCAGCGAGGCGCAGGGCTACTCTGGAAACACCATATATTTT. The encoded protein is CASSEAQGYSGNTIYF.

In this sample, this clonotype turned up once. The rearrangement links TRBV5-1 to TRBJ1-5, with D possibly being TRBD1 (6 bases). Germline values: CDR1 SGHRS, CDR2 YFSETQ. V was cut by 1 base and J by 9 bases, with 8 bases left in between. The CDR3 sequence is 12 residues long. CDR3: CASSLRGGPQHF. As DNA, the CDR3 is TGCGCCAGCAGCTTGCGAGGGGGGCCCCAGCATTTT.

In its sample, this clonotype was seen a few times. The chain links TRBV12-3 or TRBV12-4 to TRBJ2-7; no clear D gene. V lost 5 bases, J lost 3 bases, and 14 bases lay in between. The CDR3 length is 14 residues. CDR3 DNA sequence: TGTGCCAGCAGTCTAGGCCCAACGGACTACGAGCAGTACTTC. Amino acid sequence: CASSLGPTDYEQYF.